This TCR beta chain was sequenced during a study of regulatory T cells in long-lasting Graves disease. General study findings and limits: Peripheral blood alone, not thyroid tissue, underwent study. Persistent Graves' patients had lower TCR diversity than newly diagnosed ones.

Ten or more counts support this clonotype. Its specificity is not known. Relying on iRepertoire HTBI primers and Arm-PCR of CDR3 regions, the team built TCR beta libraries. MiXCR, applied by TCRdb to the multiplex PCR reads, yields one record per CDR3 protein. The top ten hold around a quarter of the sample, which has 420,000 or so distinct CDR3 sequences, over 15% seen once. The CDR3 is 18 residues long. The germline V gene has CDR1 DFQATT and CDR2 SNEGSKA (reference sequence). After removal of 0 bases from V and 0 bases from J, the junction contained 8 bases not matched to a gene. Time point of the sample: newly diagnosed GD, antithyroid drugs for less than 3 months. With RNA extracted from PBMCs as input, the TCR library was made. These same records also appear under a second study, on T cells in Graves' hyperthyroidism and ophthalmopathy.

V and J are TRBV20-1 and TRBJ2-1; 10 nucleotides match TRBD2. This sample comprised peripheral blood mononuclear cells (PBMCs), obtained at new diagnosis, from a patient treated with antithyroid drugs. This clonotype was sampled from a woman aged 18-30 years with Graves disease. CDR3 loop: CSARDISGRFSSYNEQFF. The CDR3 nucleotides are TGCAGTGCTAGAGATATTAGCGGGAGGTTTAGCTCCTACAATGAGCAGTTCTTC.